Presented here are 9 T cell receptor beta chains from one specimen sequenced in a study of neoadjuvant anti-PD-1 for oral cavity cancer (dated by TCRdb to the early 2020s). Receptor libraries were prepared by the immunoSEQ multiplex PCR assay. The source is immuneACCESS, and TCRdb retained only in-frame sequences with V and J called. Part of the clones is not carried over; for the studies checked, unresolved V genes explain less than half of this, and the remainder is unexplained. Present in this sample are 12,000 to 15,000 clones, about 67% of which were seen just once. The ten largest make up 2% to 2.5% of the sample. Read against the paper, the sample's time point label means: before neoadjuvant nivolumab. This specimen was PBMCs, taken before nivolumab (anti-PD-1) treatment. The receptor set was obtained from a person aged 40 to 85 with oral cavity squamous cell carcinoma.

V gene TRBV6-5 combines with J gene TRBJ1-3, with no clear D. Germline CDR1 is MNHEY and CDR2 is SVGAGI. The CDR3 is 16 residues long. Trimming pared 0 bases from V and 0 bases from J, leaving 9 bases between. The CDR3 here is CASSYSWGHSGNTIYF. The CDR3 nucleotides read TGTGCCAGCAGTTACTCTTGGGGTCACTCTGGAAACACCATATATTTT.

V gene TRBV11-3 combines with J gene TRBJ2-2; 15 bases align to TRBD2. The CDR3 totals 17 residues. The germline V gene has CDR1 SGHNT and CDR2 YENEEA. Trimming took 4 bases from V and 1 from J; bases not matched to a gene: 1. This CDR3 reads CASSSGLAGGNTGELFF. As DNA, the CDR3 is TGTGCCAGCAGCTCGGGACTAGCGGGAGGGAACACCGGGGAGCTGTTTTTT.

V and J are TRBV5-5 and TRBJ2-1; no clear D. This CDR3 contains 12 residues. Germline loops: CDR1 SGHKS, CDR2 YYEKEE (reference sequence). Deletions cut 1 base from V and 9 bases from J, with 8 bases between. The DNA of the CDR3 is TGTGCCAGCAGCTTGAATGGGCTTGAGCAGTTCTTC. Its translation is CASSLNGLEQFF.

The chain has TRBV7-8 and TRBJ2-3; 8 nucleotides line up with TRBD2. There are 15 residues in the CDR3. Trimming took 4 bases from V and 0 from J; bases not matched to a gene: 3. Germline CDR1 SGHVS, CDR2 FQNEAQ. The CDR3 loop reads CASSSQRGSTDTQYF. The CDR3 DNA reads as TGTGCCAGCAGCTCTCAGCGGGGGAGCACAGATACGCAGTATTTT.

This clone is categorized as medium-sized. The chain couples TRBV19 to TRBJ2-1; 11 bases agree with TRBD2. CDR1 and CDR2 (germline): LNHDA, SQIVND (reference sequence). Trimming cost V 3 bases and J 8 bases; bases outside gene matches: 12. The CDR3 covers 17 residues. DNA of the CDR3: TGTGCCAGTAGTATGGGATCCCTAGCGGGAGGATTGGATGAGCAGTTCTTC. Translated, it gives CASSMGSLAGGLDEQFF.

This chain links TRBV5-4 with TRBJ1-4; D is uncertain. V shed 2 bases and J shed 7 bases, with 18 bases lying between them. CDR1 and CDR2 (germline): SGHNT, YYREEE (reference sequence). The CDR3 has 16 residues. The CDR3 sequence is CASSFGSGEFGEKLFF. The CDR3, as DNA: TGTGCCAGCAGCTTTGGGAGCGGGGAGTTTGGTGAAAAACTGTTTTTT.

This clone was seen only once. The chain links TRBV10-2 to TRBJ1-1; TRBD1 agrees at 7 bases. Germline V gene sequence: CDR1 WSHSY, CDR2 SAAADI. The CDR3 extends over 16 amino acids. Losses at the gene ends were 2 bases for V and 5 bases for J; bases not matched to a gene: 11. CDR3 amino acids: CASSEADRRRSTEAFF. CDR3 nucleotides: TGCGCCAGCAGTGAGGCGGACAGGAGGAGGTCGACTGAAGCTTTCTTT.

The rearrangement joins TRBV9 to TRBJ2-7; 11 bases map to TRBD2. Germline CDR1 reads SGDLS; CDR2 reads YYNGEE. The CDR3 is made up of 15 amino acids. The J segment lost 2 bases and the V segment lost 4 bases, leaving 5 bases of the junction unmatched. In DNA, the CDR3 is TGTGCCAGCAGCTTTAGCGGGGGGGCACCCTACGAGCAGTACTTC. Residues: CASSFSGGAPYEQYF. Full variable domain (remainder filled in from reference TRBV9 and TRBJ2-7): DSGVTQTPKHLITATGQRVTLRCSPRSGDLSVYWYQQSLDQGLQFLIQYYNGEERAKGNILERFSAQQFPDLHSELNLSSLELGDSALYFCASSFSGGAPYEQYFGPGTRLTVT.

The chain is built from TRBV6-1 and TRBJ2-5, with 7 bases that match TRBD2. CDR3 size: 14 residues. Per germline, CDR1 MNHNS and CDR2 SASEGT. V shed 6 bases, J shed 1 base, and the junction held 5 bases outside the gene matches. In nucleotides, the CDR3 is TGTGCCAGCAGCCTGGGACTACCCCAAGAGACCCAGTACTTC. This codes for CASSLGLPQETQYF.